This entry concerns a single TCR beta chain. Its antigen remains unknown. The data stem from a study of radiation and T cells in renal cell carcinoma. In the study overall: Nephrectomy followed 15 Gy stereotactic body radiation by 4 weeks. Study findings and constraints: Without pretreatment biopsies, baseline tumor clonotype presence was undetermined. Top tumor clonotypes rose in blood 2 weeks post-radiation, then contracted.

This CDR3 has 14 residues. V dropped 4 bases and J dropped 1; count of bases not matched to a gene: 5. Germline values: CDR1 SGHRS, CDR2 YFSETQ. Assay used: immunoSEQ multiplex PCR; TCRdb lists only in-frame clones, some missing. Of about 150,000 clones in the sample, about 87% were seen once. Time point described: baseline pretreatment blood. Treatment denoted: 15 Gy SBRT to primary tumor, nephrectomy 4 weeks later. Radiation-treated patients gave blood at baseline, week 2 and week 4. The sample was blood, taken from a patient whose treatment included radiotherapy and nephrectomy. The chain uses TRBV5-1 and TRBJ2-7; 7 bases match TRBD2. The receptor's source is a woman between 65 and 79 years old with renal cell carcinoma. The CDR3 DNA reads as TGCGCCAGCAGCCTACGGGGGGATTCCTACGAGCAGTACTTC. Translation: CASSLRGDSYEQYF.